This TCR beta chain was profiled in a study of monozygotic twins with inflammatory bowel disease. Samples each yielded cDNA through eight separate reactions. TCRdb re-called the 5' RACE reads; one entry per CDR3 protein, DNA not given. In total, the table holds approximately 160,000 distinct CDR3 sequences. Study-level results: Healthy co-twins showed greater TCRbeta diversity (inverse Simpson) than IBD patients.

To note about this clonotype: What it binds is not known.

In germline, CDR1 is SGHRS, CDR2 YFSETQ. This CDR3 has 14 amino acids. The rearrangement links TRBV5-1 to TRBJ2-7; TCRdb names TRBD2, which stays unverified in the absence of DNA. The sequenced sample consisted of blood. This receptor was taken from a human donor with ulcerative colitis or Crohn's disease, or a healthy co-twin of an affected twin (not recorded which). CDR3 residues: CASSQDSVSYEQYF. The whole variable domain, remainder taken from reference TRBV5-1 and TRBJ2-7, is KAGVTQTPRYLIKTRGQQVTLSCSPISGHRSVSWYQQTPGQGLQFLFEYFSETQRNKGNFPGRFSGRQFSNSRSEMNVSTLELGDSALYLCASSQDSVSYEQYFGPGTRLTVT.